The next 4 T cell receptor beta chains were all read from a single sample in a study of shared clonotypes between healthy human individuals. Profiled with immunoSEQ multiplex PCR; TCRdb holds only in-frame clones, not every one. The sample shows 1.4 million to 1.5 million clones, roughly 96% of them seen only once. Sequencing used naive CD4+ T cells sorted from blood. Subset specified: CD45RA+ positively selected. Every receptor here comes from a man aged 30-40 years in good health.

The genes are TRBV6-5 and TRBJ2-1; 8 bases are a match to TRBD2. The CDR3 has 13 amino acids. CDR1 MNHEY and CDR2 SVGAGI come from the germline V gene. V was pared by 0 bases and J by 15 bases, with 7 bases of the junction left unmatched. CDR3 loop: CASSYSLQRELFF. The CDR3 coding sequence is TGTGCCAGCAGTTACTCCCTCCAGCGGGAGTTGTTCTTC.

About this clone itself: The same CDR3 is also encoded by other DNA sequences in this sample. The rearrangement links TRBV2 to TRBJ1-1; D is ambiguous. The CDR3 has 12 amino acids. From germline, CDR1 is SNHLY and CDR2 FYNNEI. The V gene lost 2 bases and the J gene lost 1 base, with 2 bases spanning the gap. The CDR3 is CASSERNTEAFF. In nucleotides, the CDR3 is TGTGCCAGCAGTGAAAGGAACACTGAAGCTTTCTTT.

The genes are TRBV27 and TRBJ2-2, with a possible D match to TRBD2 (5 bases). The ends were cut back, 7 bases at V and 6 bases at J, with 21 bases in the middle. Germline V gives CDR1 MNHEY, CDR2 SMNVEV (reference sequence). The CDR3 is made up of 16 amino acids. CDR3 sequence: CASTRKGRTGSGELFF. For the CDR3, the DNA is TGTGCCAGCACCAGAAAGGGTAGGACTGGTTCCGGGGAGCTGTTTTTT.

The genes are TRBV15 and TRBJ2-7; D gene uncertain. V lost 4 bases to trimming and J lost 5 bases, with 9 bases between them. The CDR3 spans 12 residues. Per the germline V gene, CDR1 is LNHNV and CDR2 is YYDKDF (reference sequence). The CDR3 region has the DNA TGTGCCACCAGCACCCAGCCTCACGAGCAGTACTTC. Translating gives CATSTQPHEQYF. Combining the CDR3 with reference TRBV15 and TRBJ2-7 gives the whole variable domain DAMVIQNPRYQVTQFGKPVTLSCSQTLNHNVMYWYQQKSSQAPKLLFHYYDKDFNNEADTPDNFQSRRPNTSFCFLDIRSPGLGDTAMYLCATSTQPHEQYFGPGTRLTVT.